This T cell receptor beta chain was captured by sequencing in a study of CD8+CD57+ T cells in acquired aplastic anemia. Study overall: Each DNA sample taken from sorted CD4+ and CD8+ cells came to roughly 3.5 ug on average. General observations from the study: With respect to CD8+ Simpson's diversity, patients and controls did not differ significantly. There were fewer than 35 CD8+ CDR3 sequences that occurred in both patients and controls.

CD8+CD57+ cell expansion had been shown by flow cytometry in patients chosen for sequencing. Severe acquired aplastic anemia was present in all patients. For this clonotype: The antigen is not known.

The V and J ends lost 8 bases and 0 bases respectively, with 14 bases between them. The CDR3 has 14 amino acids. Germline V CDR1 and CDR2: SNHLY, FYNNEI. Both TCR beta VDJ combination and CDR3 sequence profiling were carried out. Genomic DNA was the template for this profiling. Each CDR3 protein is one row after TCRdb ran MiXCR on the reads. The sample lists some 120,000 distinct CDR3 sequences; about 40% were seen once. The chain joins TRBV2 to TRBJ2-7; no firm D call. Sequenced sample: sorted CD4+, CD8+, or CD8+CD57+ T cells (not recorded which) from PBMCs. This clonotype was sampled from a human donor with aplastic anemia. CDR3 nucleotides: TGTGCCAGCTACGGTGGGGTAAGCTCCTACGAGCAGTACGTC. This translates into CASYGGVSSYEQYV.